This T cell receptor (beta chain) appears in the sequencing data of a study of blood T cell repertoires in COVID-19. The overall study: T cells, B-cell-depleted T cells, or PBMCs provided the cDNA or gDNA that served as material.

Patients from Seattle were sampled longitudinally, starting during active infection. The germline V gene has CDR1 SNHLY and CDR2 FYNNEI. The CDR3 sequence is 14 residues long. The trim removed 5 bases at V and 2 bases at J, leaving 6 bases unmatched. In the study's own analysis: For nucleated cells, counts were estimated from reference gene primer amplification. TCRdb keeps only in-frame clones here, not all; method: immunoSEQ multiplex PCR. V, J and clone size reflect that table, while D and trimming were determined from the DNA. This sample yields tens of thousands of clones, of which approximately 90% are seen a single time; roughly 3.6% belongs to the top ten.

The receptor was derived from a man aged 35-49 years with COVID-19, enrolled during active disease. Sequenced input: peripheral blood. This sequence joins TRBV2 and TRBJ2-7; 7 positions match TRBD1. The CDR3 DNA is TGTGCCAGCAGTCCACCGGGACAGCCCTACGAGCAGTACTTC. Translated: CASSPPGQPYEQYF.